Listed here is a single T cell receptor beta chain. Its specificity is unknown. V was pared by 1 base and J by 6 bases, with 15 bases between. CDR1 and CDR2 from the germline V gene are SGHDN and FVKESK. The CDR3 contains 15 residues. This sample stems from a study of cytomegalovirus exposure and HLA in healthy donors. General study points: Most TCR sequences were rare, but some public TCRs occurred in many donors. The tendency of first-cohort TCR clusters to co-occur in the 100 to 150 validation repertoires was identified by a subsequent analysis. A list of about 160 TCR beta chains associated with cytomegalovirus was given. Among the CMV-associated chains, three were confirmed in vitro as specific for CMV antigens.

Sequencing was performed with immunoSEQ multiplex PCR; in TCRdb, only in-frame clones are kept and a portion is missing. The table shows more than 70,000 clones, with about 95% occurring only once. The sequenced sample consisted of PBMCs. The chain has TRBV14 and TRBJ1-1; D might be TRBD1 (5 bases). The TCR was taken from a woman aged 18-29 years in good health and CMV-seronegative. The DNA for the CDR3 is TGTGCCAGCAGCCAAGTACTGGGGGGGAGGTCTGAAGCTTTCTTT. Translating gives CASSQVLGGRSEAFF.